This TCR beta chain came from a study of blood T cells in healthy people across ages. The second PCR ran about 6 to 12 cycles with a sample-barcoded 5' primer and J-beta primers. TCRdb re-called the 5' RACE reads through MiXCR, storing one row per CDR3 protein. Among 650,000 to 800,000 distinct CDR3 sequences listed, 40% to 50% were seen once. This CDR3 contains 13 residues. Germline V gives CDR1 GTSNPN, CDR2 SVGIG (reference sequence). V shed 4 bases and J shed 6 bases, with 13 bases lying between them. This clonotype was obtained from a man aged 60 to 69 in good health. The rearrangement uses TRBV30 and TRBJ2-1, with D tentatively TRBD1 (6 bases). Sequencing was performed on blood. CDR3 residues: CAWNQDRFNEQFF. CDR3 sequence (DNA): TGTGCCTGGAACCAGGACAGATTCAATGAGCAGTTCTTC.